This entry describes one T cell receptor (beta chain). Antigen unknown. This entry comes from a study of PD-L1 blockade in urothelial cancer. Study outcomes and limitations: Where pretreatment blood TCR clonality fell below the median, better survival was predicted.

The data were produced by immunoSEQ multiplex PCR, yet TCRdb's version contains in-frame clones alone and is incomplete. The sample gives tens of thousands of clones, around 87% of which show up once; roughly 3.1% is in the top ten. V lost 7 bases to trimming and J lost 3 bases; unmatched junction nucleotides: 25. Germline V gene sequence: CDR1 SGHVS, CDR2 FQNEAQ. The CDR3 sequence is 20 residues long. The specimen was PBMCs, collected around atezolizumab (anti-PD-L1) treatment. This TCR was recovered from a man aged 50 or older with urothelial cancer. The rearrangement links TRBV7-8 to TRBJ2-3; TRBD2 matches at 7 bases. Here the CDR3 DNA reads TGTGCCAGCACCCCTGGTCGGGGTAGGGGCGGGAGAATGTCGACAGATACGCAGTATTTT. Its protein is CASTPGRGRGGRMSTDTQYF.